The clone carrying this T cell receptor beta chain has a handful of counts. Its antigen is unknown. These data come from a study of T-cell memory formation after mild COVID-19. Study results and caveats: Most CD4+ clones that shrank were in CM and EM, while CD8+ ones turned up in EMRA. Some clones that responded were present in memory (sampled pre-infection), which suggests cross-reactive memory joined.

The germline V gene has CDR1 SEHNR and CDR2 FQNEAQ (reference sequence). Trimming shortened V by 3 bases and J by 2 bases, and 11 bases separated the two germline ends. The length of the CDR3 is 14 residues. One entry per CDR3 protein results from TCRdb running MiXCR on the 5' RACE reads. Of about 210,000 distinct CDR3 sequences in the sample, 10% were seen once. The sample comprised PBMCs or a T cell subset sorted from them (not recorded which). V gene TRBV7-9 combines with J gene TRBJ2-7, with a possible D match to TRBD2 (5 bases). The clonotype comes from a man between 18 and 29 years old who had mild COVID-19 (a few samples of this study predate the infection). Cell type and time point are not known. The CDR3 here is CASSLNRETYEQYF. CDR3 DNA: TGTGCCAGCAGCTTGAACCGGGAAACCTACGAGCAGTACTTC.